Listed below are T cell receptor beta chains from one sample, sequenced in a study of blood T cell repertoires in COVID-19. The method was immunoSEQ multiplex PCR; TCRdb's version includes in-frame clones alone and lacks a portion of them. The sample has 90,000 to 110,000 clones, roughly 80% seen once. The sequenced material came from peripheral blood. The receptor source for this set is an elderly woman with acute or convalescent COVID-19. CDR3s include the opening cysteine and the closing phenylalanine or tryptophan. A D gene is named only where the DNA matches it firmly. The listing skips clone size in some rows; elsewhere it reads once, few, many or a size class.

D: TRBD1; J: TRBJ1-3; size: -; V: TRBV9; length: 15; CDR3: CASSVGTGSGNTIYF; DNA: TGTGCCAGCAGCGTGGGGACAGGGTCTGGAAACACCATATATTTT
D: TRBD2; J: TRBJ2-1; size: -; V: TRBV28; length: 14; CDR3: CASSSQRERTEQFF; DNA: TGTGCCAGCAGTTCCCAGCGGGAGAGAACTGAGCAGTTCTTC
D: TRBD1; J: TRBJ1-2; size: -; V: TRBV7-9; length: 16; CDR3: CASSLGHRGLGYGYTF; DNA: TGTGCCAGCAGCTTAGGCCACAGGGGGCTTGGCTATGGCTACACCTTC
D: TRBD2; J: TRBJ2-1; size: -; V: TRBV11-1; length: 13; CDR3: CASSLGEGIEQFF; DNA: TGTGCCAGCAGCTTAGGGGAGGGGATTGAGCAGTTCTTC
D: -; J: TRBJ1-1; size: -; V: TRBV5-1; length: 16; CDR3: CASSSQANLRNTEAFF; DNA: TGCGCCAGCAGCTCCCAGGCTAACCTAAGGAACACTGAAGCTTTCTTT
D: TRBD1; J: TRBJ1-5; size: -; V: TRBV6-2/TRBV6-3; length: 14; CDR3: CASSYETGGQPQHF; DNA: TGTGCCAGCAGTTACGAGACAGGGGGTCAGCCCCAGCATTTT
D: TRBD1; J: TRBJ1-3; size: -; V: TRBV5-4; length: 16; CDR3: CASSSMTGGSGNTIYF; DNA: TGTGCCAGCAGCTCAATGACAGGGGGCTCTGGAAACACCATATATTTT
D: TRBD2; J: TRBJ2-1; size: -; V: TRBV30; length: 17; CDR3: CAWRGTRGLAAYNEQFF; DNA: TGTGCCTGGAGAGGAACGAGGGGACTAGCGGCATACAATGAGCAGTTCTTC
D: TRBD1; J: TRBJ2-7; size: -; V: TRBV28; length: 15; CDR3: CASSFVGTGAYEQYF; DNA: TGTGCCAGCAGTTTCGTCGGGACAGGGGCCTACGAGCAGTACTTC
D: -; J: TRBJ2-7; size: -; V: TRBV21-1; length: 16; CDR3: CASSKGLAGGSYEQYF; DNA: TGTGCCAGCAGCAAGGGACTAGCGGGAGGGTCCTACGAGCAGTACTTC
D: -; J: TRBJ1-1; size: -; V: TRBV18; length: 15; CDR3: CASSEGAIGNTEAFF; DNA: TGTGCCAGCTCGGAGGGTGCCATTGGGAACACTGAAGCTTTCTTT
D: TRBD1; J: TRBJ1-1; size: -; V: TRBV29-1; length: 15; CDR3: CSVAWTGGVNTEAFF; DNA: TGCAGCGTTGCCTGGACAGGGGGCGTGAACACTGAAGCTTTCTTT
D: TRBD1; J: TRBJ1-3; size: -; V: TRBV10-3; length: 15; CDR3: CAISESTTGGNTIYF; DNA: TGTGCCATCAGTGAGTCGACGACAGGGGGAAACACCATATATTTT
D: -; J: TRBJ1-1; size: -; V: TRBV30; length: 18; CDR3: CAWSVWGSGGAMDTEAFF; DNA: TGTGCCTGGAGTGTATGGGGGTCCGGAGGGGCAATGGACACTGAAGCTTTCTTT
D: TRBD1; J: TRBJ2-5; size: -; V: TRBV5-4; length: 14; CDR3: CASSLGDRKETQYF; DNA: TGTGCCAGCAGCTTGGGGGACAGAAAAGAGACCCAGTACTTC
D: TRBD1; J: TRBJ2-1; size: few; V: TRBV2; length: 16; CDR3: CASSEAPTGNYNEQFF; DNA: TGTGCCAGCAGTGAAGCCCCGACAGGGAATTACAATGAGCAGTTCTTC
D: TRBD2; J: TRBJ2-2; size: -; V: TRBV6-1; length: 15; CDR3: CASSEPGLAAGELFF; DNA: TGTGCCAGCAGTGAACCCGGACTAGCCGCCGGGGAGCTGTTTTTT
D: -; J: TRBJ2-3; size: -; V: TRBV19; length: 15; CDR3: CASNSPGEGLDTQYF; DNA: TGTGCCAGTAACTCCCCGGGAGAAGGTTTAGATACGCAGTATTTT
D: TRBD1; J: TRBJ2-2; size: -; V: TRBV29-1; length: 15; CDR3: CSVVWQGAYTGELFF; DNA: TGCAGCGTAGTTTGGCAGGGGGCTTACACCGGGGAGCTGTTTTTT
D: TRBD1; J: TRBJ2-5; size: -; V: TRBV19; length: 15; CDR3: CASSGTGVGQETQYF; DNA: TGTGCCAGTAGTGGTACAGGGGTTGGCCAAGAGACCCAGTACTTC
D: TRBD2; J: TRBJ2-3; size: -; V: TRBV7-6; length: 19; CDR3: CASSLEGTGLAGNTDTQYF; DNA: TGTGCCAGCAGCTTAGAGGGGACGGGCCTAGCGGGAAACACAGATACGCAGTATTTT
D: -; J: TRBJ1-5; size: -; V: TRBV5-6; length: 13; CDR3: CASSPGTFQPQHF; DNA: TGTGCCAGCAGCCCCGGGACTTTTCAGCCCCAGCATTTT
D: -; J: TRBJ2-7; size: few; V: TRBV29-1; length: 13; CDR3: CSVEGNGDYEQYF; DNA: TGCAGCGTGGAGGGGAATGGGGACTACGAGCAGTACTTC
D: -; J: TRBJ2-6; size: -; V: TRBV28; length: 14; CDR3: CASSASSGANVLTF; DNA: TGTGCCAGCAGCGCCAGCTCTGGGGCCAACGTCCTGACTTTC
D: TRBD2; J: TRBJ2-1; size: -; V: TRBV5-1; length: 15; CDR3: CASHDPAGGYNEQFF; DNA: TGCGCCAGCCACGACCCCGCGGGAGGCTACAATGAGCAGTTCTTC
D: TRBD1; J: TRBJ1-4; size: -; V: TRBV19; length: 16; CDR3: CASSMRPGGNNEKLFF; DNA: TGTGCCAGTAGTATGCGCCCAGGGGGCAACAATGAAAAACTGTTTTTT
D: TRBD2; J: TRBJ2-1; size: -; V: TRBV7-2; length: 16; CDR3: CASSPGLAGGNNEQFF; DNA: TGTGCCAGCAGCCCAGGACTAGCGGGAGGGAACAATGAGCAGTTCTTC
D: TRBD1; J: TRBJ2-3; size: -; V: TRBV12-3/TRBV12-4; length: 13; CDR3: CASSWTGSDTQYF; DNA: TGTGCCAGCAGTTGGACAGGTTCAGATACGCAGTATTTT
D: -; J: TRBJ2-2; size: few; V: TRBV9; length: 15; CDR3: CASSVAPDYGGELFF; DNA: TGTGCCAGCAGCGTAGCTCCGGACTATGGCGGGGAGCTGTTTTTT
D: -; J: TRBJ2-1; size: -; V: TRBV27; length: 12; CDR3: CASSPRGHEQFF; DNA: TGTGCCAGCAGCCCCAGGGGACATGAGCAGTTCTTC
D: -; J: TRBJ1-4; size: -; V: TRBV7-9; length: 15; CDR3: CASSLLSATNEKLFF; DNA: TGTGCCAGCAGCCTTTTGAGTGCAACTAATGAAAAACTGTTTTTT
D: -; J: TRBJ2-3; size: -; V: TRBV6-6; length: 12; CDR3: CASSLSTDTQYF; DNA: TGTGCCAGCAGCCTTAGCACAGATACGCAGTATTTT
D: TRBD2; J: TRBJ2-7; size: few; V: TRBV7-9; length: 15; CDR3: CASSSGLAGVSEQYF; DNA: TGTGCCAGCAGCTCGGGACTAGCGGGAGTCAGCGAGCAGTACTTC
D: TRBD2; J: TRBJ2-5; size: -; V: TRBV5-1; length: 16; CDR3: CASTETGTSGAETQYF; DNA: TGCGCCAGCACCGAAACCGGGACTAGCGGGGCTGAGACCCAGTACTTC
D: TRBD2; J: TRBJ2-1; size: -; V: TRBV29-1; length: 15; CDR3: CSVVPGLAGAAEQFF; DNA: TGCAGCGTGGTGCCGGGACTAGCGGGAGCGGCTGAGCAGTTCTTC
D: -; J: TRBJ2-1; size: -; V: TRBV12-3/TRBV12-4; length: 13; CDR3: CASRFEDYNEQFF; DNA: TGTGCCAGCAGGTTCGAGGATTACAATGAGCAGTTCTTC
D: TRBD1; J: TRBJ1-5; size: once; V: TRBV6-5; length: 13; CDR3: CASGQAAFRPQHF; DNA: TGTGCCAGTGGACAGGCCGCCTTTAGGCCCCAGCATTTT
D: -; J: TRBJ1-4; size: -; V: TRBV7-8; length: 13; CDR3: CASSWRPREKLFF; DNA: TGTGCCAGCAGCTGGCGGCCGCGTGAAAAACTGTTTTTT
D: TRBD1; J: TRBJ1-2; size: -; V: TRBV4-1; length: 15; CDR3: CASSQDFAGGYGYTF; DNA: TGCGCCAGCAGCCAAGATTTCGCAGGGGGCTATGGCTACACCTTC
D: TRBD2; J: TRBJ2-1; size: -; V: TRBV5-1; length: 16; CDR3: CASSPTPGLAGNEQFF; DNA: TGCGCCAGCAGCCCGACCCCGGGACTAGCGGGGAATGAGCAGTTCTTC
D: TRBD1; J: TRBJ1-1; size: -; V: TRBV14; length: 15; CDR3: CASSRSGQGGTEAFF; DNA: TGTGCCAGCAGCCGAAGCGGACAGGGCGGGACTGAAGCTTTCTTT
D: -; J: TRBJ1-1; size: -; V: TRBV7-9; length: 14; CDR3: CASSSTGMNTEAFF; DNA: TGTGCCAGCAGTTCCACAGGGATGAACACTGAAGCTTTCTTT
D: TRBD1; J: TRBJ1-5; size: once; V: TRBV27; length: 16; CDR3: CASRPTGGASNQPQHF; DNA: TGTGCCAGCAGACCCACAGGGGGCGCGAGCAATCAGCCCCAGCATTTT
D: -; J: TRBJ2-5; size: -; V: TRBV11-2; length: 14; CDR3: CASSLAGAQETQYF; DNA: TGTGCCAGCAGCTTAGCAGGGGCCCAAGAGACCCAGTACTTC
D: -; J: TRBJ1-1; size: -; V: TRBV7-9; length: 14; CDR3: CASSLAGGWTEAFF; DNA: TGTGCCAGCAGCTTAGCGGGGGGATGGACTGAAGCTTTCTTT
D: TRBD2; J: TRBJ2-7; size: -; V: TRBV7-9; length: 15; CDR3: CASSWSGRASREQYF; DNA: TGTGCCAGCAGTTGGAGCGGGAGGGCCTCACGCGAGCAGTACTTC